These T cell receptor beta chains were read from a single sample in a study of T cells in Graves' hyperthyroidism and ophthalmopathy. TCRdb reprocessed the multiplex PCR reads with MiXCR, giving one entry per CDR3 protein. The data show 500,000 to 600,000 distinct CDR3 sequences, about half seen once. The sample consisted of peripheral blood or thyroid tissue (not recorded which). The receptors were gathered from an adult woman with Graves' disease, either hyperthyroidism or ophthalmopathy (not recorded which). The CDR3 runs from the conserved cysteine through the conserved F or W. Each record gives: D gene, J gene, clone size, V gene, CDR3 DNA, CDR3 protein. D genes are given only for firm matches. Size is stated for part of the rows, as once, few or many counts, or as a class when the clone is expanded.

>TRBD1|TRBJ2-7|NA|TRBV13
TGTGCCAGCAGTTACTCTGGACAGGGGGCCCGGGAGCAGTACTTC
CASSYSGQGAREQYF
>NA|TRBJ2-7|many|TRBV20-1
TGCAGTGCTAGAATTACGGACAGCTCCTTCGAGCAGTACTTC
CSARITDSSFEQYF
>NA|TRBJ1-5|NA|TRBV20-1
TGCAGTGCTTCTGGACTAGCGGGAGGAGAGACCCAGCATTTT
CSASGLAGGETQHF
>NA|TRBJ1-2|NA|TRBV10-3
TGTGCCATCAGTGATCCGTGGGGGGCGAACACTGAAGCTTTC
CAISDPWGANTEAF
>TRBD1|TRBJ1-3|NA|TRBV12-3/TRBV12-4
TGTGCCAGCAGTCCGACAGGGGCTGGAAGCACCATATATTTT
CASSPTGAGSTIYF
>NA|TRBJ1-6|NA|TRBV5-1
TGTGCCAGCAGCTACCGGGACAATAATTCACCCCTCCACTTT
CASSYRDNNSPLHF
>NA|TRBJ1-2|NA|TRBV19
TGTGCCAGTAGTATGGGTTCCGATGGCTACACCTTC
CASSMGSDGYTF
>NA|TRBJ1-1|many|TRBV11-2
TGTGCCAGCAGCCCTCTCCGCGGTAGAAACACTGAAGCTTTCTTT
CASSPLRGRNTEAFF
>TRBD1|TRBJ1-4|many|TRBV5-1
TGCGCCAGCAGCCGACAGGGACGAGGTGAAAAACTGTTTTTT
CASSRQGRGEKLFF
>NA|TRBJ2-7|many|TRBV7-9
TGTGCCAGCAGGGCAGGAACACACTACGAGCAGTACTTC
CASRAGTHYEQYF
>TRBD1|TRBJ1-2|NA|TRBV9
TGTGCCAGCAGCGTATCTGGACAGGGAGAAATGAGTTATGGCTACACCTTC
CASSVSGQGEMSYGYTF
>NA|TRBJ1-2|few|TRBV25-1
TGTGCCAGCAGTGAGGCAGCCTATGGCTACACCTTC
CASSEAAYGYTF
>TRBD2|TRBJ2-3|many|TRBV5-1
TGCGCCAGCAGCTTCAATAGCGGGAGTCCCACAGATACGCAGTATTTT
CASSFNSGSPTDTQYF
>NA|TRBJ1-5|NA|TRBV10-2
TGCGCCAGCAGTACCTCAGGGTGGGATCAGCCCCAGCATTTT
CASSTSGWDQPQHF
>NA|TRBJ1-6|many|TRBV27
TGTGCCAGCAGTTTCCACCCCGACAGAGCTTGGAATTCACCCCTCCACTTT
CASSFHPDRAWNSPLHF
>NA|TRBJ1-2|NA|TRBV24-1
TGTGCCACCAGCCGAGACAGGACCTATGGCTACACCTTC
CATSRDRTYGYTF
>TRBD1|TRBJ1-1|few|TRBV7-2
TGTGCCAGCAGCTTAAGAAGGGGGCGATGGAACACTGAAGCTTTCTTT
CASSLRRGRWNTEAFF
>NA|TRBJ2-7|many|TRBV4-1
TGCGCCAGCAGCCAAACAATGAGGGGCTACGAGCAGTACTTC
CASSQTMRGYEQYF
>NA|TRBJ1-5|once|TRBV7-9
TGTGCCAGCAGCCGGGGGGAACAGCCCCAGCATTTT
CASSRGEQPQHF
>TRBD1|TRBJ2-7|once|TRBV4-3
TGCGCCAGCAGCGACATCGGACAGGGATTAGCCGAGCAGTACTTC
CASSDIGQGLAEQYF
>NA|TRBJ2-5|many|TRBV15
TGTGCCACCAGCAGAGAGAGGTGGGGGACCCAGTACTTC
CATSRERWGTQYF
>NA|TRBJ2-7|many|TRBV3-1
TGTGCCAGCAGCCAAGGTTCAGGGTTGGACGAGCAGTACTTC
CASSQGSGLDEQYF
>NA|TRBJ1-2|many|TRBV6-1
TGTGCCTTGTCCGGGACAAAGATCGGCTACACCTTC
CALSGTKIGYTF
>NA|TRBJ1-2|NA|TRBV10-2
TGCGCCAGCAGCTACGACAGCTACGGCTACACCTTC
CASSYDSYGYTF
>NA|TRBJ2-7|NA|TRBV10-3
TGTGCCAGCAGCTCGGACAGGAGGGTAGGCTACGAGCAGTACTTC
CASSSDRRVGYEQYF
>TRBD2|TRBJ2-5|NA|TRBV7-9
TGTGCCAGCAGCGGGGGGGGGTCAGAGACCCAGTACTTC
CASSGGGSETQYF
>NA|TRBJ1-2|once|TRBV7-2
TGTGCCAGCAGCCCTTTTCCTGGAGATGGCTACACCTTC
CASSPFPGDGYTF
>TRBD2|TRBJ2-3|NA|TRBV20-1
TGCAGTGCTAGTTCCCCGGGACTAGCGTTAGATACGCAGTATTTT
CSASSPGLALDTQYF
>NA|TRBJ2-7|NA|TRBV9
TGTGCTACAACCCCCCGTAGCTACGAGCAGTACTTC
CATTPRSYEQYF